This TCR beta chain originates from a study of monozygotic twins with inflammatory bowel disease. Findings of the study overall: Researchers report that IBD patients shared fewer clonotypes with others than healthy twins, especially amid disease activity. Patient repertoires may have gained variability from differing immunosuppressive treatments.

The CDR3 is 14 residues long. Germline V gene lookup returns CDR1 SGHNT and CDR2 YYREEE (reference sequence). For each CDR3 protein, TCRdb gives one entry from its re-call of the 5' RACE reads, without DNA. The listing records under 150,000 distinct CDR3 sequences. To note about this clonotype: Its antigen is as yet unknown.

Sequenced material: blood. This TCR derives from a human donor with ulcerative colitis or Crohn's disease, or a healthy co-twin of an affected twin (not recorded which). The chain employs TRBV5-4 and TRBJ2-7. This CDR3 is CASSLGTDGYEQYF. Supplemented by reference TRBV5-4 and TRBJ2-7, the full variable domain reads ETGVTQSPTHLIKTRGQQVTLRCSSQSGHNTVSWYQQALGQGPQFIFQYYREEENGRGNFPPRFSGLQFPNYSSELNVNALELDDSALYLCASSLGTDGYEQYFGPGTRLTVT.